This T cell receptor beta chain was documented in a study of CD8+ T cells in alopecia areata. Whole-study results and caveats: Shared TCR sequences were less clear between patients than in mice, possibly partly from HLA diversity.

RNA was isolated and reverse transcribed to cDNA, the sequencing template. Method: immunoSEQ multiplex PCR; TCRdb's copy keeps in-frame clones and lacks some. The sample holds 98,000 or so clones, approximately 60% seen once. The length of the CDR3 is 13 residues. Germline loops: CDR1 MNHEY, CDR2 SVGAGI. V lost 0 bases and J lost 7, with 7 bases in between. Concerning this clone itself: Its target is unknown.

Sequences were obtained from CD8+ T cells sorted from blood. The TCR comes from a human donor in good health. The rearrangement joins TRBV6-5 to TRBJ2-1; D unresolved. CDR3 in DNA: TGTGCCAGCAGTTACTCGTTGAAAAATGAGCAGTTCTTC. Amino acid sequence: CASSYSLKNEQFF.